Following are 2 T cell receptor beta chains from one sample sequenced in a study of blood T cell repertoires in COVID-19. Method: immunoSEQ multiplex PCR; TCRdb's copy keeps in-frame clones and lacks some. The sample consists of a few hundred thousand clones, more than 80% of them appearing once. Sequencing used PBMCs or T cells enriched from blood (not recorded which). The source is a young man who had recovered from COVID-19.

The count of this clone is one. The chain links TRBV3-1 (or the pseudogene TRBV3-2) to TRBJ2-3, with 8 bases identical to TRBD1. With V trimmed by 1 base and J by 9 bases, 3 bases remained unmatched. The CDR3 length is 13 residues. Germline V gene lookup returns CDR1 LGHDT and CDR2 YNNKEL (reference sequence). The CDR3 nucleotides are TGTGCCAGCAGCCAAGTGGACAGGGAAACGCAGTATTTT. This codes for CASSQVDRETQYF.

The CDR3 DNA reads TGTGCCAGCAGCGTAAGCAGGAATATCGGGGAGCTGTTTTTT. This translates into CASSVSRNIGELFF. V and J are TRBV9 and TRBJ2-2; D gene unclear. This CDR3 region has 14 residues. Trimming left V 1 base short and J 7 bases short, with 11 bases between. The germline V gene has CDR1 SGDLS and CDR2 YYNGEE.